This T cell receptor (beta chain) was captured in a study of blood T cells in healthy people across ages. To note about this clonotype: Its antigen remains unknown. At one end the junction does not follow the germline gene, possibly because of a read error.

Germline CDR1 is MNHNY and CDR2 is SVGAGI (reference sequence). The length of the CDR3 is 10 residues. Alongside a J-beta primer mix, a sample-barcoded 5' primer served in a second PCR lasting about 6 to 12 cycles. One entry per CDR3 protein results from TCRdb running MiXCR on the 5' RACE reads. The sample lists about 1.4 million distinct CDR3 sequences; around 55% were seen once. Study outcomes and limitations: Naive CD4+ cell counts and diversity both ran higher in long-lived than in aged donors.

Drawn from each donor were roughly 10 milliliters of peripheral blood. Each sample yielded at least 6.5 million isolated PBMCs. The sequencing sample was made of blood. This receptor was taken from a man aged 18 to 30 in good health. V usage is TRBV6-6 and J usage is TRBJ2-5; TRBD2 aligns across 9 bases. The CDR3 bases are TGCGGGAGCGGGAGGGAGACCCAGTACTTC. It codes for CGSGRETQYF.